Shown below are 8 T cell receptor beta chains from a single sample sequenced in a study of blood T cell repertoires in COVID-19. TCRdb's copy holds only in-frame clones and misses some; the assay was immunoSEQ multiplex PCR. Among roughly 120,000 clones, roughly nine tenths were seen once, and the ten largest hold 7.5% to 9%. Sequenced material: peripheral blood. Every receptor here comes from a man in his 70s who had recovered from COVID-19.

With respect to this clone: Germline is not matched at one junction end, which may reflect a read error. The chain has TRBV7-2 and TRBJ1-6; 7 bases are shared with TRBD1. The CDR3 has 15 residues. The V gene's germline CDR1 is SGHTA and CDR2 FQGNSA. CDR3 nucleotide sequence: TGTGCCAGCAGCCCCTCGAGCATATCTAGGGACAGCACCATCTTT. Protein: CASSPSSISRDSTIF.

This chain uses TRBV13 with TRBJ2-1, with TRBD2 matching 9 bases. Per the germline V gene, CDR1 is PRHDT and CDR2 is FYEKMQ (reference sequence). V trimming: 6 bases; J trimming: 2 bases; junction bases outside the gene matches: 5. The CDR3 length is 15 residues. This CDR3 reads CASRASGNPYNEQFF. The DNA of the CDR3 is TGTGCCAGCAGGGCTAGCGGGAACCCCTACAATGAGCAGTTCTTC. Based on the CDR3 plus reference TRBV13 and TRBJ2-1, the full variable domain is AAGVIQSPRHLIKEKRETATLKCYPIPRHDTVYWYQQGPGQDPQFLISFYEKMQSDKGSIPDRFSAQQFSDYHSELNMSSLELGDSALYFCASRASGNPYNEQFFGPGTRLTVL.

Concerning this clone: The same CDR3 also results from other DNA sequences found in this sample. This chain connects TRBV5-1 to TRBJ2-5, with 7 bases fitting TRBD1. The germline V gene has CDR1 SGHRS and CDR2 YFSETQ. This CDR3 region has 15 residues. V dropped 3 bases and J dropped 2; count of bases not matched to a gene: 7. CDR3 in amino acids: CASSSGTALQETQYF. In nucleotides, the CDR3 is TGCGCCAGCAGCTCCGGGACAGCTTTACAAGAGACCCAGTACTTC.

The chain couples TRBV7-8 to TRBJ2-2; D not resolved. CDR3 length: 13 amino acids. Trimming stripped 3 bases from V and 7 bases from J, with 9 bases between. CDR1 is SGHVS and CDR2 is FQNEAQ in the germline V gene. CDR3 amino acids: CASSFLPGGELFF. Written as DNA, the CDR3 is TGTGCCAGCAGCTTCCTCCCGGGCGGGGAGCTGTTTTTT. Complete variable domain (other parts from reference TRBV7-8 and TRBJ2-2): GAGVSQSPRYKVAKRGQDVALRCDPISGHVSLFWYQQALGQGPEFLTYFQNEAQLDKSGLPSDRFFAERPEGSVSTLKIQRTQQEDSAVYLCASSFLPGGELFFGEGSRLTVL.

This clone was picked up one time. The chain joins TRBV7-3 to TRBJ2-2; D is ambiguous. This CDR3 spans 13 amino acids. In germline, CDR1 is SGHTA, CDR2 FQGTGA. The V gene lost 2 bases and the J gene lost 7 bases, with 8 bases spanning the gap. In DNA, the CDR3 is TGTGCCAGCAGCTTAGTCGGTCTCGGGGAGCTGTTTTTT. This codes for CASSLVGLGELFF.

The chain is built from TRBV6-5 and TRBJ2-7; 10 bases are a match to TRBD2. Germline V gene lookup returns CDR1 MNHEY and CDR2 SVGAGI. The CDR3 totals 14 residues. Losses at the gene ends were 5 bases for V and 3 bases for J; bases not matched to a gene: 4. CDR3 DNA sequence: TGTGCCAGCAGTCCTAGCGGGAGAAACTACGAGCAGTACTTC. It yields the protein CASSPSGRNYEQYF.

The V gene is TRBV7-2, the J gene TRBJ2-7, with 7 bases fitting TRBD2. The CDR3 spans 15 residues. The J segment lost 3 bases and the V segment lost 3 bases, leaving 8 bases of the junction unmatched. Germline lookup yields CDR1 SGHTA and CDR2 FQGNSA. The CDR3 sequence is CASSLKPGGVYEQYF. The DNA of the CDR3 is TGTGCCAGCAGCTTGAAGCCGGGGGGAGTCTACGAGCAGTACTTC.

This clone appeared a few times. The chain couples TRBV24-1 to TRBJ2-2, with TRBD1 identical over 7 bases. The CDR3 loop spans 14 amino acids. Germline V CDR1 and CDR2: KGHDR, SFDVKD. With 3 bases clipped from V and 3 bases from J, the junction kept 0 bases outside the gene matches. The chain's CDR3 is CATSDDRDTGELFF. DNA of the CDR3: TGTGCCACCAGTGATGACAGGGACACCGGGGAGCTGTTTTTT.